This T cell receptor (beta chain) appears in the sequencing data of a study of blood T cell dynamics during melanoma immunotherapy. Sequencing used immunoSEQ multiplex PCR; TCRdb keeps in-frame clones, though not all of them. The data hold 9,000 to 13,000 clones, with 84% observed a single time. This clone was seen a single time. Time point denoted: pre-treatment baseline. Germline CDR1 reads MDHEN; CDR2 reads SYDVKM. V lost 8 bases, J lost 4 bases, and 17 bases lay in between. CDR3 length equals 14 residues. The source was blood, collected from a patient treated with checkpoint blockade. The receptor comes from a human donor with melanoma. The chain combines TRBV28 with TRBJ2-5, with D perhaps TRBD1 or TRBD2 (7 bases each). CDR3 nucleotide sequence: TGTGCCAGCGCTGACAGGGAGGGTGGAGAGACCCAGTACTTC. It specifies CASADREGGETQYF.